The rows below give T cell receptor beta chains drawn from one sample of a study of beta chain features in type 1 diabetes. Using immunoSEQ multiplex PCR, the repertoire was profiled, and TCRdb retains in-frame clones only, with some absent. The sample carries about 390,000 clones, 8.5% to 10% recorded once. The sequenced sample was central memory CD4+ T cells from blood. The receptors were gathered from a man aged 25 to 45 with type 1 diabetes. Each CDR3 is given with its conserved first and last residue. The D gene is left open where the match is weak. Rows may omit the clone size; those that give it use once, few, many or a size class.

j_call: TRBJ2-1; v_call: TRBV9; d_call: TRBD1; clone_size: few; cdr3_nt: TGTGCCAGCAGCGTAGGAACAGGGGGCACCCGGGAGCAGTTCTTC; cdr3_aa: CASSVGTGGTREQFF
j_call: TRBJ2-7; v_call: TRBV7-8; d_call: TRBD1; clone_size: many; cdr3_nt: TGTGCCAGCAGCTTTGGGACAGGGGCAACCGAGCAGTACTTC; cdr3_aa: CASSFGTGATEQYF
j_call: TRBJ2-7; v_call: TRBV7-8; d_call: TRBD1; clone_size: few; cdr3_nt: TGTGCCAGCAGCTTAGAGGGACAGGAAAGAGGCTACGAGCAGTACTTC; cdr3_aa: CASSLEGQERGYEQYF
j_call: TRBJ2-7; v_call: TRBV18; d_call: .; clone_size: few; cdr3_nt: TGTGCCAGCTCAGTTACGGGTCACGAGCAGTACTTC; cdr3_aa: CASSVTGHEQYF
j_call: TRBJ2-3; v_call: TRBV7-9; d_call: .; clone_size: .; cdr3_nt: TGTGCCAGCAGCCGGGCCATGGGAGATACGCAGTATTTT; cdr3_aa: CASSRAMGDTQYF
j_call: TRBJ2-5; v_call: TRBV5-1; d_call: TRBD2; clone_size: many; cdr3_nt: TGCGCCAGCGGCGGGAGCTTTGGAGAGACCCAGTACTTC; cdr3_aa: CASGGSFGETQYF
j_call: TRBJ2-3; v_call: TRBV14; d_call: .; clone_size: few; cdr3_nt: TGTGCCAGCAGCCAAGGTCTTGGATTAAACACAGATACGCAGTATTTT; cdr3_aa: CASSQGLGLNTDTQYF
j_call: TRBJ2-3; v_call: TRBV28; d_call: .; clone_size: .; cdr3_nt: TGTGCCAGCAGTTTGGGAGCGTACCCCAGTCCAGATACGCAGTATTTT; cdr3_aa: CASSLGAYPSPDTQYF
j_call: TRBJ2-1; v_call: TRBV7-2; d_call: TRBD1; clone_size: few; cdr3_nt: TGTGCCAGCAGCTTCACCGGGACAGGCTACAATGAGCAGTTCTTC; cdr3_aa: CASSFTGTGYNEQFF
j_call: TRBJ1-2; v_call: TRBV5-4; d_call: TRBD1; clone_size: .; cdr3_nt: TGTGCCAGCAGCTCCCGGACAGGGCTGTGGTTGGGCTACACCTTC; cdr3_aa: CASSSRTGLWLGYTF
j_call: TRBJ2-3; v_call: TRBV6-6; d_call: .; clone_size: .; cdr3_nt: TGTGCCATTGCGGAGCAGGGCGGCACAGATACGCAGTATTTT; cdr3_aa: CAIAEQGGTDTQYF
j_call: TRBJ2-1; v_call: TRBV19; d_call: .; clone_size: few; cdr3_nt: TGTGCCAGTAGTATACAGGGAGTCCATGAGCAGTTCTTC; cdr3_aa: CASSIQGVHEQFF
j_call: TRBJ2-3; v_call: TRBV7-2; d_call: .; clone_size: many; cdr3_nt: TGTGCCAGCAGCCCGAGCTTAAGCACAGATACGCAGTATTTT; cdr3_aa: CASSPSLSTDTQYF
j_call: TRBJ1-2; v_call: TRBV7-3; d_call: .; clone_size: few; cdr3_nt: TGTGCCAGCAGCGGAAGGACAACCTACACCTTC; cdr3_aa: CASSGRTTYTF
j_call: TRBJ1-4; v_call: TRBV7-8; d_call: .; clone_size: .; cdr3_nt: TGTGCCAGCAGCTTAGGAGAGGGTAGCGAAAAACTGTTTTTT; cdr3_aa: CASSLGEGSEKLFF
j_call: TRBJ2-3; v_call: TRBV9; d_call: .; clone_size: .; cdr3_nt: TGTGCCAGCAGCTTTTTGGGTTCCCCAGATACGCAGTATTTT; cdr3_aa: CASSFLGSPDTQYF
j_call: TRBJ2-1; v_call: TRBV19; d_call: .; clone_size: .; cdr3_nt: TGTGCCAGTAGTAAACTCCGGGACCAATACTACAATGAGCAGTTCTTC; cdr3_aa: CASSKLRDQYYNEQFF
j_call: TRBJ2-7; v_call: TRBV4-3; d_call: TRBD1; clone_size: few; cdr3_nt: TGCGCCAGCAGCCAGAATCCGGGACAGGGTTCCGGAGAGCAGTACTTC; cdr3_aa: CASSQNPGQGSGEQYF
j_call: TRBJ1-1; v_call: TRBV5-4; d_call: .; clone_size: .; cdr3_nt: TGTGCCAGCAGCTTGAAGGGGTTGAACACTGAAGCTTTCTTT; cdr3_aa: CASSLKGLNTEAFF
j_call: TRBJ2-7; v_call: TRBV28; d_call: TRBD2; clone_size: few; cdr3_nt: TGTGCCACAACTCCAGCGGGAGGGACCTACGAGCAGTACTTC; cdr3_aa: CATTPAGGTYEQYF
j_call: TRBJ2-7; v_call: TRBV6-4; d_call: TRBD2; clone_size: .; cdr3_nt: TGTGCCAGCAGCCCAACTAGCGGGAGCTCCTACGAGCAGTACTTC; cdr3_aa: CASSPTSGSSYEQYF
j_call: TRBJ2-3; v_call: TRBV7-9; d_call: .; clone_size: few; cdr3_nt: TGTGCCAGCAGCTTCCTCAGGGGTCGCACAGATACGCAGTATTTT; cdr3_aa: CASSFLRGRTDTQYF
j_call: TRBJ2-1; v_call: TRBV28; d_call: .; clone_size: few; cdr3_nt: TGTGCCAGCAGTTTAGGCGGGCGGGAACGGAATGAGCAGTTCTTC; cdr3_aa: CASSLGGRERNEQFF
j_call: TRBJ2-7; v_call: TRBV7-3; d_call: TRBD1; clone_size: .; cdr3_nt: TGTGCCAGCAGCTTGACAGGGGTTGGGTACGAGCAGTACTTC; cdr3_aa: CASSLTGVGYEQYF
j_call: TRBJ1-5; v_call: TRBV4-3; d_call: .; clone_size: few; cdr3_nt: TGCGCCAGCAGCCAAGTCCTCATCCTAGACAATCAGCCCCAGCATTTT; cdr3_aa: CASSQVLILDNQPQHF
j_call: TRBJ1-5; v_call: TRBV9; d_call: .; clone_size: many; cdr3_nt: TGTGCCAGCAGCGTAGGGGGTAGTCAGCCCCAGCATTTT; cdr3_aa: CASSVGGSQPQHF
j_call: TRBJ1-4; v_call: TRBV5-1; d_call: .; clone_size: few; cdr3_nt: TGCGCCAGCAGCCCACCCGGGGGGGCGGGCGAAAAACTGTTTTTT; cdr3_aa: CASSPPGGAGEKLFF
j_call: TRBJ1-2; v_call: TRBV5-6; d_call: .; clone_size: .; cdr3_nt: TGTGCCAGCAGCTTAGGGAGGGATGGCTACACCTTC; cdr3_aa: CASSLGRDGYTF
j_call: TRBJ2-7; v_call: TRBV11-1; d_call: .; clone_size: few; cdr3_nt: TGTGCCAGCAGCCGGGACTCCAGCTACGAGCAGTACTTC; cdr3_aa: CASSRDSSYEQYF
j_call: TRBJ1-5; v_call: TRBV7-8; d_call: TRBD1; clone_size: few; cdr3_nt: TGTGCCAGCAGCTCGCAGGGGGTCCGTAATCAGCCCCAGCATTTT; cdr3_aa: CASSSQGVRNQPQHF
j_call: TRBJ1-2; v_call: TRBV11-2; d_call: TRBD1; clone_size: few; cdr3_nt: TGTGCCAGCAGCACCGACAGGGGGCATGGCTACACCTTC; cdr3_aa: CASSTDRGHGYTF
j_call: TRBJ1-1; v_call: TRBV6-5; d_call: .; clone_size: few; cdr3_nt: TGTGCCAGCAGTGAACGGGGGGGCGGCGCTGAAGCTTTCTTT; cdr3_aa: CASSERGGGAEAFF
j_call: TRBJ2-1; v_call: TRBV11-3; d_call: .; clone_size: .; cdr3_nt: TGTGCCAGCAGCTTGGGGGGGGACAGGTCCTACAATGAGCAGTTCTTC; cdr3_aa: CASSLGGDRSYNEQFF